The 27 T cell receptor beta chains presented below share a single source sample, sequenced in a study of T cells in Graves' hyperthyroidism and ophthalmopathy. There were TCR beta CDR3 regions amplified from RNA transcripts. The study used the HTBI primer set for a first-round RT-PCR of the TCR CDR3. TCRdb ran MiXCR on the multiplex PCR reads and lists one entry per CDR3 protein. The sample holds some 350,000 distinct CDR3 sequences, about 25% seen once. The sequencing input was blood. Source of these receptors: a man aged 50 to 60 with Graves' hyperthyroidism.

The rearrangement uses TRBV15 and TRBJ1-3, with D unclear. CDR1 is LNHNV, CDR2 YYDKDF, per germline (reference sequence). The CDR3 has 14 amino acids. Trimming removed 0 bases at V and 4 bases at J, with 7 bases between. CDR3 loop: CATSRDSSGNTIYF. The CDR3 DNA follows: TGTGCCACCAGCAGAGATAGTTCCGGAAACACCATATATTTT. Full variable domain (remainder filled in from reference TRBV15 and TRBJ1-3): DAMVIQNPRYQVTQFGKPVTLSCSQTLNHNVMYWYQQKSSQAPKLLFHYYDKDFNNEADTPDNFQSRRPNTSFCFLDIRSPGLGDTAMYLCATSRDSSGNTIYFGEGSWLTVV.

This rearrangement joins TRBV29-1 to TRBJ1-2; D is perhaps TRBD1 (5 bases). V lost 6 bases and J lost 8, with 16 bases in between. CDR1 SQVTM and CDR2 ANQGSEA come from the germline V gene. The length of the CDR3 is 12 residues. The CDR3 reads CSVPTALDGYTF. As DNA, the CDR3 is TGCAGCGTGCCGACAGCCCTCGACGGCTACACCTTC.

The CDR3 reads CASSGWGGSTNYGYTF. DNA of the CDR3: TGCGCCAGCAGCGGATGGGGAGGCAGTACTAACTATGGCTACACCTTC. The chain is built from TRBV5-1 and TRBJ1-2; no definite D call. V lost 4 bases, J lost 0 bases, and 16 bases lay in between. CDR1 is SGHRS and CDR2 is YFSETQ in the germline V gene. The CDR3 extends over 16 amino acids.

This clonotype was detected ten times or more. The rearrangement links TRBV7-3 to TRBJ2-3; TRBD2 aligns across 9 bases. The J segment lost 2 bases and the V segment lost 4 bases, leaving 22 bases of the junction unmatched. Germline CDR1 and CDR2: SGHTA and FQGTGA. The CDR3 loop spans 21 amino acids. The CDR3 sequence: CASSSGLSGSVAHTHTDTQYF. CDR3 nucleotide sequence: TGTGCCAGCAGCTCCGGCCTTAGCGGGAGTGTCGCACACACACACACAGATACGCAGTATTTT.

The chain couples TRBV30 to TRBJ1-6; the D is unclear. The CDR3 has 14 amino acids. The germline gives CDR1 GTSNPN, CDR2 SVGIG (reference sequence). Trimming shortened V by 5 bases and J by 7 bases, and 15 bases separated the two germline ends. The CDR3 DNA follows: TGTGCCTGGTTCCCTCTGGTAGAGAATTCACCCCTCCACTTT. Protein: CAWFPLVENSPLHF. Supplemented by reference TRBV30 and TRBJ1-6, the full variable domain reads SQTIHQWPATLVQPVGSPLSLECTVEGTSNPNLYWYRQAAGRGLQLLFYSVGIGQISSEVPQNLSASRPQDRQFILSSKKLLLSDSGFYLCAWFPLVENSPLHFGNGTRLTVT.

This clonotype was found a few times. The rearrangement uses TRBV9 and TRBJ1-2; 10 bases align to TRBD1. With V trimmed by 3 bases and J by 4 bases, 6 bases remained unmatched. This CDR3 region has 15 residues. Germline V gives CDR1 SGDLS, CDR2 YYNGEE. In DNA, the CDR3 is TGTGCCAGCAGCGAGAGACAGGGGGCGAGCTATGGCTACACCTTC. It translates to CASSERQGASYGYTF.

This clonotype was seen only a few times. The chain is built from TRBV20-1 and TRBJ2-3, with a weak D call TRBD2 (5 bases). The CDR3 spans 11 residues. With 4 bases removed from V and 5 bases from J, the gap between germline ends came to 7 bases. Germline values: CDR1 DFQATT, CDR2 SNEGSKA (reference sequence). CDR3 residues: CSATEGDTQYF. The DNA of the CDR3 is TGCAGTGCTACTGAGGGAGATACGCAGTATTTT.

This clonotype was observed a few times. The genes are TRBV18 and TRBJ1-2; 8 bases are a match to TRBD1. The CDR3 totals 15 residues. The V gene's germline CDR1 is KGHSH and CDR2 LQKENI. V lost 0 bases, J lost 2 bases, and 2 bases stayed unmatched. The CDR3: CASSPPGQENYGYTF. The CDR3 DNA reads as TGTGCCAGCTCACCACCGGGACAGGAAAACTATGGCTACACCTTC.

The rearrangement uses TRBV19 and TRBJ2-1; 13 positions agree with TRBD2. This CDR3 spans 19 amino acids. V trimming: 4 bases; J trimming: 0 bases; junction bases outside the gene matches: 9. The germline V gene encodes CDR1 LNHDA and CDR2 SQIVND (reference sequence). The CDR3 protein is CASSTQGLAGLTSYNEQFF. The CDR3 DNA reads TGTGCCAGTAGTACCCAGGGACTAGCGGGATTAACCTCCTACAATGAGCAGTTCTTC.

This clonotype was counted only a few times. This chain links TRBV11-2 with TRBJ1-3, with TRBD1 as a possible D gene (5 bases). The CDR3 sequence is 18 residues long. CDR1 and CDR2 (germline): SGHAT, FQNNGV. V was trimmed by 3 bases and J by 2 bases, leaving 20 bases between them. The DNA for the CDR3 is TGTGCCAGCAGCTTGGGGGGTATTCGGCTGCCACCTGGAAACACCATATATTTT. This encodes CASSLGGIRLPPGNTIYF. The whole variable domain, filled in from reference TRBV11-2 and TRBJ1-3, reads EAGVAQSPRYKIIEKRQSVAFWCNPISGHATLYWYQQILGQGPKLLIQFQNNGVVDDSQLPKDRFSAERLKGVDSTLKIQPAKLEDSAVYLCASSLGGIRLPPGNTIYFGEGSWLTVV.

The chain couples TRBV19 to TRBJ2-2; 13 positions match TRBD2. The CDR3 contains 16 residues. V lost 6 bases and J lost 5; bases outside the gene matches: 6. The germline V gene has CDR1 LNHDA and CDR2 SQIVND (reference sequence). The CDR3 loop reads CASSGTSGIVTGELFF. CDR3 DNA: TGTGCCAGTAGCGGGACTAGCGGGATTGTTACCGGGGAGCTGTTTTTT. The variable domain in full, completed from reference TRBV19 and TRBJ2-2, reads DGGITQSPKYLFRKEGQNVTLSCEQNLNHDAMYWYRQDPGQGLRLIYYSQIVNDFQKGDIAEGYSVSREKKESFPLTVTSAQKNPTAFYLCASSGTSGIVTGELFFGEGSRLTVL.

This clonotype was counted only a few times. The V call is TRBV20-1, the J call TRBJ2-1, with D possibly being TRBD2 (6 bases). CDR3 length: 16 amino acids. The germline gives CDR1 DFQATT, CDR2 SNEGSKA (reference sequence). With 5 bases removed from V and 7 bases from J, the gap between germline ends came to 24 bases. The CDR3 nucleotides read TGCAGTGCTTCCTCCATTAGGAGGGTCAACTGGAATGAGCAGTTCTTC. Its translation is CSASSIRRVNWNEQFF.

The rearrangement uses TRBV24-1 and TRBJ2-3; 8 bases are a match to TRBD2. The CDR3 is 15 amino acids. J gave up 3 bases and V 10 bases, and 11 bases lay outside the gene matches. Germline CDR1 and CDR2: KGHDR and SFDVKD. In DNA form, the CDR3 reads TGTGCCACGCTGCATGACGGGAGGGTGACAGATACGCAGTATTTT. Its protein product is CATLHDGRVTDTQYF.

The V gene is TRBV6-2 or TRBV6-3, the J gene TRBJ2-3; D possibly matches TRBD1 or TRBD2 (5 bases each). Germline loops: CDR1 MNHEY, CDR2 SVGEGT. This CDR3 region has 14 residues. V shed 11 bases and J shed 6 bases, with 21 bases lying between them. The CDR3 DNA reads TGTGCCGTCCGCCGGGACGGCCCCACGGATACGCAGTATTTT. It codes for CAVRRDGPTDTQYF.

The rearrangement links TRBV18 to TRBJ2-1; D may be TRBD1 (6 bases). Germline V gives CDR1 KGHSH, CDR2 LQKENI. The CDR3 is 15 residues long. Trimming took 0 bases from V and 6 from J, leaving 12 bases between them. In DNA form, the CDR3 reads TGTGCCAGCTCACCACCGGAACAGGGTCGCAATGAGCAGTTCTTC. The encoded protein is CASSPPEQGRNEQFF. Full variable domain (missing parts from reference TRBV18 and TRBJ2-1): NAGVMQNPRHLVRRRGQEARLRCSPMKGHSHVYWYRQLPEEGLKFMVYLQKENIIDESGMPKERFSAEFPKEGPSILRIQQVVRGDSAAYFCASSPPEQGRNEQFFGPGTRLTVL.

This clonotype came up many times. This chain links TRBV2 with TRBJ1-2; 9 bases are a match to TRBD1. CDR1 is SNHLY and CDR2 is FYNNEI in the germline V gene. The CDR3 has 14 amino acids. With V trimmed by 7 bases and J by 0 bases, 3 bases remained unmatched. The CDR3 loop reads CASMGQGANYGYTF. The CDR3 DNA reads TGTGCCAGCATGGGACAGGGAGCTAACTATGGCTACACCTTC.

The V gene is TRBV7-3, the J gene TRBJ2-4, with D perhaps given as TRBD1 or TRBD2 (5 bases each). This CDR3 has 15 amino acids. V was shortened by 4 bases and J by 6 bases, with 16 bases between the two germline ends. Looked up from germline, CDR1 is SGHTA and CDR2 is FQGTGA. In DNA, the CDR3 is TGTGCCAGCAGCTCGCACCCTAGCCAGGGAAACATTCAGTACTTC. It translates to CASSSHPSQGNIQYF.

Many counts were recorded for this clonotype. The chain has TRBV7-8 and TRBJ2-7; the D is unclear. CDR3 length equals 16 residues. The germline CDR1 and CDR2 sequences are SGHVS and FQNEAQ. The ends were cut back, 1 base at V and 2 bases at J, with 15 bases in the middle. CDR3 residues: CASSLVSRTATYEQYF. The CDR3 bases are TGTGCCAGCAGCTTAGTCTCCCGTACGGCCACCTACGAGCAGTACTTC.

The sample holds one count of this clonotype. In nucleotides, the CDR3 is TGTGCCAGCAGCCAGCAAGGAACAGGAAACACAGATACGCAGTATTTT. Protein sequence: CASSQQGTGNTDTQYF. The chain employs TRBV4-2 and TRBJ2-3, with D possibly TRBD1 on 5 matching bases. Trimming took off 3 bases at V and 2 bases at J, with 15 bases between the two ends. The germline V gene has CDR1 LGHNA and CDR2 YNFKEQ. This CDR3 is built from 16 residues.

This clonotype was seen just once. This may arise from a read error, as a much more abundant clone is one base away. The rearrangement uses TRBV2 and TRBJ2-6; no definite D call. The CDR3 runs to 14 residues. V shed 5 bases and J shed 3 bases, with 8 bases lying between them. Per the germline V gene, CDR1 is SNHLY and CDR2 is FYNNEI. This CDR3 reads CASSLLFGANVLTF. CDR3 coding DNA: TGTGCCAGCAGTCTACTATTTGGGGCCAACGTCCTGACTTTC. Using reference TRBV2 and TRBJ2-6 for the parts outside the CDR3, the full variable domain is EPEVTQTPSHQVTQMGQEVILRCVPISNHLYFYWYRQILGQKVEFLVSFYNNEISEKSEIFDDQFSVERPDGSNFTLKIRSTKLEDSAMYFCASSLLFGANVLTFGAGSRLTVL.

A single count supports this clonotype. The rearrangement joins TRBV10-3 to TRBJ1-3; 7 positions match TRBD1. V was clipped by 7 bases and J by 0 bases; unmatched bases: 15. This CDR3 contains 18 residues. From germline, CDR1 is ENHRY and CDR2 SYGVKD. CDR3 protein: CAIIGIWTGTFSGNTIYF. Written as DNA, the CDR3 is TGTGCCATCATTGGTATCTGGACAGGAACCTTCTCTGGAAACACCATATATTTT.

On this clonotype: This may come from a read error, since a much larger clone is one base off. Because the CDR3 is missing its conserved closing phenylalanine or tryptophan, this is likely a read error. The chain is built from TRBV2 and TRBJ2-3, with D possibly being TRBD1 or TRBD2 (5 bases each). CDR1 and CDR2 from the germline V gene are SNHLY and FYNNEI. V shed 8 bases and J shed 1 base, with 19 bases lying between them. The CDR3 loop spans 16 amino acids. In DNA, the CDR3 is TGTGCCAGCGGAATTCTCGGGGCATTAGGCACAGATACGCAGTATGTT. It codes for CASGILGALGTDTQYV.

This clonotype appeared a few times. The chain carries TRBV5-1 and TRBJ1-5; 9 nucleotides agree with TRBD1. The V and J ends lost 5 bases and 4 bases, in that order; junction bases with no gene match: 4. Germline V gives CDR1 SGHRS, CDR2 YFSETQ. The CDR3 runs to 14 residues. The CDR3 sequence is CASSTGGPNQPQHF. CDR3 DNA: TGCGCCAGCAGTACAGGGGGCCCAAATCAGCCCCAGCATTTT.

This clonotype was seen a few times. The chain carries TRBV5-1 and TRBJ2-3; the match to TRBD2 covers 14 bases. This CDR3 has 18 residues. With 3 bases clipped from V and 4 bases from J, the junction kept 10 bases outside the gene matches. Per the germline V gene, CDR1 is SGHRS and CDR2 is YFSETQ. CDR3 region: CASSSGLAGVSGPDTQYF. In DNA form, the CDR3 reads TGCGCCAGCAGCTCGGGACTAGCGGGAGTCTCGGGCCCAGATACGCAGTATTTT. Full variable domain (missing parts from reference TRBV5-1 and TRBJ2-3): KAGVTQTPRYLIKTRGQQVTLSCSPISGHRSVSWYQQTPGQGLQFLFEYFSETQRNKGNFPGRFSGRQFSNSRSEMNVSTLELGDSALYLCASSSGLAGVSGPDTQYFGPGTRLTVL.

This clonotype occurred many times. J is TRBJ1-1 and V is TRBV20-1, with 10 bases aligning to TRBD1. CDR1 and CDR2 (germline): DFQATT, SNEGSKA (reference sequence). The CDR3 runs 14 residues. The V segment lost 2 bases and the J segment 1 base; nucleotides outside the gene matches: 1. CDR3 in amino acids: CSARRQGANTEAFF. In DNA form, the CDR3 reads TGCAGTGCTAGACGACAGGGGGCGAACACTGAAGCTTTCTTT.

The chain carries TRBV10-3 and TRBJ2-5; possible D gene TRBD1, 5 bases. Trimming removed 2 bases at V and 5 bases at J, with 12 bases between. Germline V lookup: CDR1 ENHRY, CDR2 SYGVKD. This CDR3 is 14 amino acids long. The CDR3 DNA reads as TGTGCCATCAGTGAGCCCAGGGATGGGGAGACCCAGTACTTC. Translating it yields CAISEPRDGETQYF.

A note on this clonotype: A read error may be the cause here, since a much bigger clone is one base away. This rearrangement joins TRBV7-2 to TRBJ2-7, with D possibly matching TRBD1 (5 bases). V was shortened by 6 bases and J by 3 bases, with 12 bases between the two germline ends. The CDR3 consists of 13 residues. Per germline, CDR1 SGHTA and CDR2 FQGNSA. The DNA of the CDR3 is TGTGCCAGCAGGCGGACAATAAGCTACGAGCAGTACTTC. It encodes CASRRTISYEQYF.